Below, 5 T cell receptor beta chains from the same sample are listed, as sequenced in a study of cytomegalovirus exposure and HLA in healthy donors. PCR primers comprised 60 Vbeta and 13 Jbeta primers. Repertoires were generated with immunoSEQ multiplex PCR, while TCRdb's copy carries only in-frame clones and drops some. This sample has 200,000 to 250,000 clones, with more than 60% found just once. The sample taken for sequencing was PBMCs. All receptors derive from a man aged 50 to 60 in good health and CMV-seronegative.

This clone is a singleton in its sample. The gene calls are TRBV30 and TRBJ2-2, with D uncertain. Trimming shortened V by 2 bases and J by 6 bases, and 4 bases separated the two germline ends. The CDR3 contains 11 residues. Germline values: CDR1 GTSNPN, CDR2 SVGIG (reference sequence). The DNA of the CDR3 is TGTGCCTGGAGTCTCCCCGGGGAGCTGTTTTTT. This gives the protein CAWSLPGELFF. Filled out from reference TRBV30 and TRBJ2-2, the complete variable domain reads SQTIHQWPATLVQPVGSPLSLECTVEGTSNPNLYWYRQAAGRGLQLLFYSVGIGQISSEVPQNLSASRPQDRQFILSSKKLLLSDSGFYLCAWSLPGELFFGEGSRLTVL.

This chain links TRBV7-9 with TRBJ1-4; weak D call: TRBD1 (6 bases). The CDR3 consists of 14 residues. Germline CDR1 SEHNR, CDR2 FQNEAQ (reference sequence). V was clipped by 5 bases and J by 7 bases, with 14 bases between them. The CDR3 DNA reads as TGTGCCAGCAGCGCCGGGACACTGTCTGAAAAACTGTTTTTT. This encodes CASSAGTLSEKLFF.

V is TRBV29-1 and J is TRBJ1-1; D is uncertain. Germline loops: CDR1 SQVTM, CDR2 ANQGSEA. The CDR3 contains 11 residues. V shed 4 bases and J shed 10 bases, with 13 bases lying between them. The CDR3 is CSVVPGSTAFF. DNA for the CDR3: TGCAGCGTTGTACCAGGCTCGACAGCTTTCTTT. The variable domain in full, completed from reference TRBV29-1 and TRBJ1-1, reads SAVISQKPSRDICQRGTSLTIQCQVDSQVTMMFWYRQQPGQSLTLIATANQGSEATYESGFVIDKFPISRPNLTFSTLTVSNMSPEDSSIYLCSVVPGSTAFFGQGTRLTVV.

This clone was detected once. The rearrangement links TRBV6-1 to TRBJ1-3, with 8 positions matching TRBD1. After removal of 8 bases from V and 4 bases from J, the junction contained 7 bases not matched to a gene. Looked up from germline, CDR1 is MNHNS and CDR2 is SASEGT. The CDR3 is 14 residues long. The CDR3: CASAGGSSGNTIYF. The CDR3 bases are TGTGCCAGCGCAGGGGGCTCATCCGGAAACACCATATATTTT.

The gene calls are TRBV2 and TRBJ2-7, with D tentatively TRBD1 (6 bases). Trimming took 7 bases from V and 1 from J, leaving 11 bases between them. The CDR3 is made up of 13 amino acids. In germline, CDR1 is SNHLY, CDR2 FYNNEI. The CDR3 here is CASISDRSYEQYF. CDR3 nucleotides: TGTGCCAGCATTTCGGACAGATCCTACGAGCAGTACTTC.